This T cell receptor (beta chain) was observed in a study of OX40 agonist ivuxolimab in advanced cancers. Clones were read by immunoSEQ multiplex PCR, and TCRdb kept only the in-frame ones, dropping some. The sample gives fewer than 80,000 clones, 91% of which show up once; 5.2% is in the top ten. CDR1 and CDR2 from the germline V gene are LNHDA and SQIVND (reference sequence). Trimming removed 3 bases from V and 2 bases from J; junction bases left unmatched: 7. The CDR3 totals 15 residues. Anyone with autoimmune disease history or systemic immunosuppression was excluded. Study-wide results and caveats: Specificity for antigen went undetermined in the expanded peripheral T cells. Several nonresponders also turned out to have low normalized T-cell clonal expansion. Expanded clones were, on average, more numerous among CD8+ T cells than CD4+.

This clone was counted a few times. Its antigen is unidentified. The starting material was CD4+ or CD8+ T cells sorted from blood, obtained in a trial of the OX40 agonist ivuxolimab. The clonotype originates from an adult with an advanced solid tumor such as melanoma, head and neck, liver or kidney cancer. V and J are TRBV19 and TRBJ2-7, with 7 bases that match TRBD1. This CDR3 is CASSIRDSVTYEQYF. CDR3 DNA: TGTGCCAGTAGTATTCGGGACAGTGTGACCTACGAGCAGTACTTC.